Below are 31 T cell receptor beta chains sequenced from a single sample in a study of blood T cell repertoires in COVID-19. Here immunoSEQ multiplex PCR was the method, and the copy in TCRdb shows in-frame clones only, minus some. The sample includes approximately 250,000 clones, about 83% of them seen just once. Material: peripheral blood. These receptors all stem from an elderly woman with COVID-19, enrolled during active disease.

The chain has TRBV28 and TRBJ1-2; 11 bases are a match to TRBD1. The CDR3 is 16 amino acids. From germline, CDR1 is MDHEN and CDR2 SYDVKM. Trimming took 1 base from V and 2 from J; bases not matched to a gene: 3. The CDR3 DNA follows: TGTGCCAGCAGTTTATTGGGACAGGGGGGGAACTATGGCTACACCTTC. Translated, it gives CASSLLGQGGNYGYTF.

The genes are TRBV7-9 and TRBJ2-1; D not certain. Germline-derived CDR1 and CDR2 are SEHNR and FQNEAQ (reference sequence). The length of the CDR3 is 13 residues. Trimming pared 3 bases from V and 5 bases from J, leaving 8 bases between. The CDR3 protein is CASSLIRDNEQFF. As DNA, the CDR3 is TGTGCCAGCAGCTTGATCCGGGACAATGAGCAGTTCTTC. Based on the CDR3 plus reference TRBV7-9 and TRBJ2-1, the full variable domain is DTGVSQNPRHKITKRGQNVTFRCDPISEHNRLYWYRQTLGQGPEFLTYFQNEAQLEKSRLLSDRFSAERPKGSFSTLEIQRTEQGDSAMYLCASSLIRDNEQFFGPGTRLTVL.

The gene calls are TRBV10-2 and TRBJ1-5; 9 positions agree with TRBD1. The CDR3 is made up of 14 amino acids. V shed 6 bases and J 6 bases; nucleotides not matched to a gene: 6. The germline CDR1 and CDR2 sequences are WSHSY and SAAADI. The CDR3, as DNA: TGCGCCAGCAGGTCAACAGGGGGCTCTCAGCCCCAGCATTTT. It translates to CASRSTGGSQPQHF.

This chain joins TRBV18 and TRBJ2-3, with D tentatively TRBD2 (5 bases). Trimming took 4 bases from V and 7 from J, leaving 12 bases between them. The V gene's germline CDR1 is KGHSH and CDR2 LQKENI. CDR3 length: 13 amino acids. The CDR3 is CASSLGLGYTQYF. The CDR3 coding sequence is TGTGCCAGCTCACTAGGACTGGGGTATACGCAGTATTTT.

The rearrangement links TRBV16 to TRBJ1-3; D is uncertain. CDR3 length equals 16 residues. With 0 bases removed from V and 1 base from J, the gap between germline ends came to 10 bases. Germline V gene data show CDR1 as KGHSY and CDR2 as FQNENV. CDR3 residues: CASSQSAGSSGNTIYF. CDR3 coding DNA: TGTGCCAGCAGCCAATCTGCGGGGTCTTCTGGAAACACCATATATTTT.

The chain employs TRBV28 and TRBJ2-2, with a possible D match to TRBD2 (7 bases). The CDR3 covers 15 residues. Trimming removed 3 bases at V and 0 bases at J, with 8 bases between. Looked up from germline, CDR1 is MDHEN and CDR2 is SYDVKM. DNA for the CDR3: TGTGCCAGCAGTTTGGGGGGGCCGAACACCGGGGAGCTGTTTTTT. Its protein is CASSLGGPNTGELFF.

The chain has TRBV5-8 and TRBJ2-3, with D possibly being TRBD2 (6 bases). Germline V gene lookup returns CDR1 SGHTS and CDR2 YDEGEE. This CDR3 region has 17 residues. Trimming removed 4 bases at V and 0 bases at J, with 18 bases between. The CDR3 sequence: CASSLGDLPTSTDTQYF. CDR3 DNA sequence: TGTGCCAGCAGCCTGGGGGACTTACCTACTAGCACAGATACGCAGTATTTT.

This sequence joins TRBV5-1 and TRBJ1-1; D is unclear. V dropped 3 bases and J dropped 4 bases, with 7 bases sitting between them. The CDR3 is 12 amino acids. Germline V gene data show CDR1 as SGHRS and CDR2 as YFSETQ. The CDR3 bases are TGCGCCAGCAGCTCCTCGAGCACTGAAGCTTTCTTT. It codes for CASSSSSTEAFF.

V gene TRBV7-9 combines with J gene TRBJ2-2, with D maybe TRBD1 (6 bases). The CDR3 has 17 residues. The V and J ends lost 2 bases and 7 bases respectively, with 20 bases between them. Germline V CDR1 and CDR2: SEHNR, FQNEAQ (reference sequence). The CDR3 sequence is CASSLQTEREGVGELFF. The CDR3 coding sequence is TGTGCCAGCAGCTTACAGACGGAAAGAGAGGGGGTCGGGGAGCTGTTTTTT.

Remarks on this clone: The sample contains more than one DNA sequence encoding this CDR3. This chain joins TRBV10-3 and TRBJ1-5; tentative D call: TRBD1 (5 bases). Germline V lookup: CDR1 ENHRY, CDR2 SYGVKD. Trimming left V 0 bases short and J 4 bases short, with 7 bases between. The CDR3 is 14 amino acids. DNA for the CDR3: TGTGCCATCAGTGAGTCGGGGGGTAATCAGCCCCAGCATTTT. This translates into CAISESGGNQPQHF.

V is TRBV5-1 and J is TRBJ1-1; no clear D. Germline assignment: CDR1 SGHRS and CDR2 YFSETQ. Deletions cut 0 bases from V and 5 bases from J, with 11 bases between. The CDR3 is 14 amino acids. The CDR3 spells CASSLEEGRTEAFF. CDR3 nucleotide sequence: TGCGCCAGCAGCTTGGAGGAGGGAAGGACTGAAGCTTTCTTT.

CDR3 amino acids: CASSRSVGIGQVNTEAFF. The DNA of the CDR3 is TGTGCCAGCAGTAGGTCAGTAGGTATCGGACAGGTGAACACTGAAGCTTTCTTT. The V and J genes are TRBV27 and TRBJ1-1, with 7 bases that match TRBD1. V gave up 5 bases and J gave up 0 bases; unmatched junction bases: 15. Per the germline V gene, CDR1 is MNHEY and CDR2 is SMNVEV (reference sequence). This CDR3 spans 18 amino acids.

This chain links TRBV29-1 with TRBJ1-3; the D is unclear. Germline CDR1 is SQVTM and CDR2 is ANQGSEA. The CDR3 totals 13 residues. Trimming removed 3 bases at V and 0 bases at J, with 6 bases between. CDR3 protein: CSVESSSGNTIYF. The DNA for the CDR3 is TGCAGCGTTGAGTCGAGCTCTGGAAACACCATATATTTT. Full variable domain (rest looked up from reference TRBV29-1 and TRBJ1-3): SAVISQKPSRDICQRGTSLTIQCQVDSQVTMMFWYRQQPGQSLTLIATANQGSEATYESGFVIDKFPISRPNLTFSTLTVSNMSPEDSSIYLCSVESSSGNTIYFGEGSWLTVV.

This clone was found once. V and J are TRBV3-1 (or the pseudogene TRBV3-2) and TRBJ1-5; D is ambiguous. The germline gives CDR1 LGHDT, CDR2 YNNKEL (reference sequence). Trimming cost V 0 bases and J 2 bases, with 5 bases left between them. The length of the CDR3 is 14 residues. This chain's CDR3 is CASSQDTGNQPQHF. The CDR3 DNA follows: TGTGCCAGCAGCCAAGATACGGGCAATCAGCCCCAGCATTTT.

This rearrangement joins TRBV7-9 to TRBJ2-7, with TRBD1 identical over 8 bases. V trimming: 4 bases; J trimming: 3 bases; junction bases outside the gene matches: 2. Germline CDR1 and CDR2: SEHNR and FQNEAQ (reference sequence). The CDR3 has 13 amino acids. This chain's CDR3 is CASSYGTGYEQYF. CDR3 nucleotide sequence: TGTGCCAGCAGCTACGGGACAGGCTACGAGCAGTACTTC.

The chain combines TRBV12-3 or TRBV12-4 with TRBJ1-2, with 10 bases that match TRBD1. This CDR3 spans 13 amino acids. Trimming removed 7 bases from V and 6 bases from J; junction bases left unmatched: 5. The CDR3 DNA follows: TGTGCCAGCAACCAGGACAGGGGGAATGGCTACACCTTC. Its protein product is CASNQDRGNGYTF.

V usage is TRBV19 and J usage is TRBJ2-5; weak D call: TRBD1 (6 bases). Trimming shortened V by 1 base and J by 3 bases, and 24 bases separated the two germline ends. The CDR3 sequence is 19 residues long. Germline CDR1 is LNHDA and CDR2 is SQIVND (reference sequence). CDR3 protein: CASSIGSPSGGVGEETQYF. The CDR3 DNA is TGTGCCAGTAGTATAGGGTCTCCTAGTGGGGGCGTAGGAGAAGAGACCCAGTACTTC.

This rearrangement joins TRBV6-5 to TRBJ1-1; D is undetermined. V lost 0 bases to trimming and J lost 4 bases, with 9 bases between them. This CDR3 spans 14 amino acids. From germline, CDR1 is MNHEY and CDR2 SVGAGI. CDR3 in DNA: TGTGCCAGCAGTTACTCGGCCGTGCCCACTGAAGCTTTCTTT. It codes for CASSYSAVPTEAFF.

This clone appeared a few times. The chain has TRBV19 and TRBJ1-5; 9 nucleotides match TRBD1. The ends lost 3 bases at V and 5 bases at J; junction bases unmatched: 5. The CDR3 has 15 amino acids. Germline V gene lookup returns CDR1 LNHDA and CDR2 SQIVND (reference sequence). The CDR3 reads CASSMAGQGYQPQHF. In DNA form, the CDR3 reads TGTGCCAGTAGTATGGCCGGACAGGGGTATCAGCCCCAGCATTTT.

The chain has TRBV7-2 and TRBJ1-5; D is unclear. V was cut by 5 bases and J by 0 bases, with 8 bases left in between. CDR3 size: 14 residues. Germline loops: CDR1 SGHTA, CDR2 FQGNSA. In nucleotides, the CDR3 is TGTGCCAGCAGCCAAACAGTTAGCAATCAGCCCCAGCATTTT. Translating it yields CASSQTVSNQPQHF.

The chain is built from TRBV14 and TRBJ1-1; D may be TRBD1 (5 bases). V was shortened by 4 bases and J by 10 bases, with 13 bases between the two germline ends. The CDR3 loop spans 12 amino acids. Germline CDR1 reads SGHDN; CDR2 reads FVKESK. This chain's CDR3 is CASSPGGRGAFF. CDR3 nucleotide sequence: TGTGCCAGCAGCCCCGGTGGAAGGGGAGCTTTCTTT.

The CDR3 bases are TGTGCCAGCAGAAAGACAGGGGGCGCGAACACTGAAGCTTTCTTT. Protein: CASRKTGGANTEAFF. V usage is TRBV25-1 and J usage is TRBJ1-1; the match to TRBD1 covers 10 bases. V was clipped by 6 bases and J by 1 base; unmatched bases: 5. The CDR3 is 15 residues long. Germline V gene lookup returns CDR1 MGHDK and CDR2 SYGVNS.

CDR3 coding DNA: TGCAGCGCCCCGTCGGAGGGGGCGATGAGGACTGAAGCTTTCTTT. Its translation: CSAPSEGAMRTEAFF. This chain links TRBV29-1 with TRBJ1-1, with TRBD1 matching 7 bases. V dropped 7 bases and J dropped 5; count of bases not matched to a gene: 16. There are 15 residues in the CDR3. Germline V CDR1 and CDR2: SQVTM, ANQGSEA.

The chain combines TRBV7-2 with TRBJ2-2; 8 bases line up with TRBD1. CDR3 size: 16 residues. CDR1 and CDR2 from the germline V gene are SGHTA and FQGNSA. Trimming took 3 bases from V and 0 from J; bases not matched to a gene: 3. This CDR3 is CASSLTGAANTGELFF. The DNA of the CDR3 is TGTGCCAGCAGCTTGACAGGGGCGGCGAACACCGGGGAGCTGTTTTTT.

The CDR3 protein is CASSAGTGAREKLFF. CDR3 nucleotide sequence: TGTGCCAGCAGCGCCGGGACAGGGGCTAGGGAAAAACTGTTTTTT. V is TRBV9 and J is TRBJ1-4; 10 positions match TRBD1. With 3 bases clipped from V and 8 bases from J, the junction kept 7 bases outside the gene matches. The CDR3 runs to 15 residues. The germline V gene has CDR1 SGDLS and CDR2 YYNGEE.

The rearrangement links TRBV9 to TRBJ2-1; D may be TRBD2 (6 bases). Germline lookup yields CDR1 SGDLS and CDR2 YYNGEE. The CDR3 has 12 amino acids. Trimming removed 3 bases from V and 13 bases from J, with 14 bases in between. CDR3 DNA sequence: TGTGCCAGCAGCGCCTCGGGACTGAATCAGTTCTTC. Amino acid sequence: CASSASGLNQFF.

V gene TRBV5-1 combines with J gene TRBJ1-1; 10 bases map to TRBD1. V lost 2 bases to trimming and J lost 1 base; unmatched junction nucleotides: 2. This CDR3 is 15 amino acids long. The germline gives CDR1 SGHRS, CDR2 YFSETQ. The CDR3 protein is CASSFGTGANTEAFF. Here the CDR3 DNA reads TGCGCCAGCAGCTTCGGGACAGGGGCGAACACTGAAGCTTTCTTT.

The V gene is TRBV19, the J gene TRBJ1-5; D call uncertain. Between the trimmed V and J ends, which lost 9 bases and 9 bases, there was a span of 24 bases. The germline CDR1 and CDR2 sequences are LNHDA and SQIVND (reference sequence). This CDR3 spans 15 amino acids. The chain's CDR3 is CASSLPRSRDGPQHF. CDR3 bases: TGTGCCAGCAGCCTCCCCAGGTCCCGGGATGGGCCCCAGCATTTT.

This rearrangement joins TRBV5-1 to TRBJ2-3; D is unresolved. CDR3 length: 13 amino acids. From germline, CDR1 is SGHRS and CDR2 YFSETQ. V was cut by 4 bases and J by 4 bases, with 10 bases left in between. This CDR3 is CASSRTESDTQYF. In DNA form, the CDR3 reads TGCGCCAGCAGCCGTACAGAATCAGATACGCAGTATTTT.

CDR3 amino acids: CASTGDRDQPQHF. The CDR3 bases are TGTGCCAGCACCGGGGACAGGGACCAGCCCCAGCATTTT. This chain joins TRBV2 and TRBJ1-5; TRBD1 agrees at 9 bases. Germline V gives CDR1 SNHLY, CDR2 FYNNEI. The V gene end was trimmed by 7 bases and the J gene end by 7 bases; junction bases not matched to a gene: 5. The CDR3 extends over 13 amino acids.

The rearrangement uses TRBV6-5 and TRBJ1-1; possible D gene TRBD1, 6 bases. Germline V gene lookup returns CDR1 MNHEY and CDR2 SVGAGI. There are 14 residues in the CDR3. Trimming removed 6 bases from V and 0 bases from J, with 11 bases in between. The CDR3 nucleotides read TGTGCCAGCAGAAGGGACATTATGAACACTGAAGCTTTCTTT. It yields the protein CASRRDIMNTEAFF.